This TCR beta chain was sequenced for a study of cytomegalovirus exposure and HLA in healthy donors. Overall study findings and caveats: In vitro, three CMV-associated chains proved specific for CMV antigens. It was reported that the classifier diagnosed cytomegalovirus status with high specificity and sensitivity in both the original and validation cohorts.

Sequencing was performed with immunoSEQ multiplex PCR; in TCRdb, only in-frame clones are kept and a portion is missing. This table has about 70,000 clones, 94% appearing once. The donors were part of the validation cohort of fewer than 150 subjects. That cohort was separate from the first cohort, which comprised under 700 subjects. Germline values: CDR1 SGHNT, CDR2 YENEEA. This CDR3 is built from 13 residues. The J segment lost 1 base and the V segment lost 5 bases, leaving 1 base of the junction unmatched. Note on this clone: Its antigen is as yet unknown.

Material for sequencing was PBMCs. The chain has TRBV11-3 and TRBJ2-7; 8 bases are shared with TRBD2. This clonotype was sampled from a young woman in good health and CMV-seropositive. This chain's CDR3 is CASSASGSYEQYF. DNA of the CDR3: TGTGCCAGCAGCGCTAGCGGGTCCTACGAGCAGTACTTC.